The 30 T cell receptor beta chains below come from one sample, sequenced in a study of cytomegalovirus exposure and HLA in healthy donors. Measured with immunoSEQ multiplex PCR; TCRdb has only the in-frame clones, and not every one. The table includes roughly 70,000 clones, roughly 96% detected once. Material: PBMCs. These receptors were collected from a man aged 18 to 30 in good health and CMV-seronegative.

The CDR3 region has the DNA TGTGCCAGTCGGAGATCTGGGGCCAACGTCCTGACTTTC. It yields the protein CASRRSGANVLTF. The chain links TRBV11-2 to TRBJ2-6, with no clear D. The germline gives CDR1 SGHAT, CDR2 FQNNGV. The CDR3 totals 13 residues. Between the trimmed V and J ends, which lost 9 bases and 1 base, there was a span of 7 bases.

The V and J genes are TRBV9 and TRBJ2-3; D remains ambiguous. This CDR3 is built from 13 residues. Germline CDR1 is SGDLS and CDR2 is YYNGEE. V lost 0 bases, J lost 5 bases, and 7 bases lay in between. CDR3 DNA: TGTGCCAGCAGCGTAGCAGTCGAAGATACGCAGTATTTT. This codes for CASSVAVEDTQYF.

The J gene is TRBJ2-3, the V gene TRBV9; 8 bases line up with TRBD2. The CDR3 spans 16 residues. Losses at the gene ends were 3 bases for V and 0 bases for J; bases not matched to a gene: 6. CDR1 and CDR2 (germline): SGDLS, YYNGEE. The DNA of the CDR3 is TGTGCCAGCAGCGCGTTACTAGCGGCTAGCACAGATACGCAGTATTTT. It codes for CASSALLAASTDTQYF.

The chain is built from TRBV28 and TRBJ2-7; the D gene is possibly TRBD1 (5 bases). The CDR3 is 13 amino acids. Germline V lookup: CDR1 MDHEN, CDR2 SYDVKM. V lost 2 bases and J lost 5, with 10 bases in between. This CDR3 reads CASSLMQGNEQYF. The CDR3 DNA sequence: TGTGCCAGCAGTTTAATGCAGGGTAACGAGCAGTACTTC.

In this sample, this clone turned up once. The rearrangement uses TRBV27 and TRBJ1-6, with unresolved D. The CDR3 spans 15 residues. The germline CDR1 and CDR2 sequences are MNHEY and SMNVEV (reference sequence). Trimming pared 7 bases from V and 6 bases from J, leaving 16 bases between. The CDR3 spells CASKVGVGSNSPLHF. The CDR3 DNA reads TGTGCCAGCAAGGTCGGAGTTGGCAGTAATTCACCCCTCCACTTT.

This clone was found a few times. The chain carries TRBV6-5 and TRBJ1-5, with a possible D match to TRBD1 (6 bases). The CDR3 runs 15 residues. Per germline, CDR1 MNHEY and CDR2 SVGAGI. The ends were cut back, 2 bases at V and 5 bases at J, with 13 bases in the middle. The CDR3 DNA sequence: TGTGCCAGCAGTTACGGGAGGGGGTGGGATCAGCCCCAGCATTTT. This gives the protein CASSYGRGWDQPQHF.

This clone has more than one count but fewer than ten. CDR3 in amino acids: CASSPSRDGYGYTF. As DNA, the CDR3 is TGTGCCAGCTCACCTTCCAGGGATGGCTATGGCTACACCTTC. V is TRBV18 and J is TRBJ1-2; TRBD1 is a possible D gene (5 bases). V gave up 3 bases and J gave up 4 bases, with 12 bases separating them. The CDR3 consists of 14 residues. The germline CDR1 and CDR2 sequences are KGHSH and LQKENI.

The rearrangement links TRBV18 to TRBJ1-1; 9 positions agree with TRBD1. J gave up 7 bases and V 3 bases, and 6 bases lay outside the gene matches. This CDR3 comprises 14 residues. Germline CDR1 KGHSH, CDR2 LQKENI. CDR3 in amino acids: CASSPRDRVGEAFF. CDR3 sequence (DNA): TGTGCCAGCTCACCTAGGGACAGGGTTGGTGAAGCTTTCTTT. Drawing the rest from reference TRBV18 and TRBJ1-1, the complete variable domain is NAGVMQNPRHLVRRRGQEARLRCSPMKGHSHVYWYRQLPEEGLKFMVYLQKENIIDESGMPKERFSAEFPKEGPSILRIQQVVRGDSAAYFCASSPRDRVGEAFFGQGTRLTVV.

The chain is built from TRBV5-1 and TRBJ2-2; D possibly corresponds to TRBD2 (5 bases). The CDR3 spans 16 residues. The germline V gene encodes CDR1 SGHRS and CDR2 YFSETQ. V was shortened by 1 base and J by 6 bases, with 16 bases between the two germline ends. The chain's CDR3 is CASSLSGLTGAGELFF. The CDR3 DNA reads TGCGCCAGCAGCTTGAGTGGGCTTACCGGGGCCGGGGAGCTGTTTTTT.

This clone was observed a single time. This chain connects TRBV7-2 to TRBJ2-7, with TRBD1 matching over 10 bases. The CDR3 is 14 amino acids. V trimming: 5 bases; J trimming: 3 bases; junction bases outside the gene matches: 4. Germline V gives CDR1 SGHTA, CDR2 FQGNSA. As DNA, the CDR3 is TGTGCCAGCAGCGACCGGGACAGGGGCTACGAGCAGTACTTC. It translates to CASSDRDRGYEQYF.

J is TRBJ1-5 and V is TRBV19; 8 bases align to TRBD1. Germline lookup yields CDR1 LNHDA and CDR2 SQIVND (reference sequence). V shed 1 base, J shed 7 bases, and the junction held 6 bases outside the gene matches. The CDR3 covers 15 residues. Here the CDR3 reads CASSIGDRGLQPQHF. CDR3 nucleotides: TGTGCCAGTAGTATAGGTGACAGGGGTCTCCAGCCCCAGCATTTT.

This chain joins TRBV13 and TRBJ2-4, with a weak D call TRBD2 (5 bases). This CDR3 region has 17 residues. Germline V CDR1 and CDR2: PRHDT, FYEKMQ (reference sequence). V gave up 6 bases and J gave up 1 base, with 19 bases separating them. As DNA, the CDR3 is TGTGCCAGCAGACACTCATCCGAGCGGCTGGCCAAAAACATTCAGTACTTC. Its protein is CASRHSSERLAKNIQYF.

The CDR3 nucleotides are TGTGCCAGCAGCGACGCGGGTGGAGTCTACTATGGCTACACCTTC. Protein: CASSDAGGVYYGYTF. J is TRBJ1-2 and V is TRBV7-2, with D unclear. The CDR3 sequence is 15 residues long. Germline CDR1 is SGHTA and CDR2 is FQGNSA. V was cut by 5 bases and J by 3 bases, with 16 bases left in between.

This sequence joins TRBV19 and TRBJ1-6; 11 positions match TRBD1. The CDR3 length is 15 residues. Unmatched junction bases numbered 11, after V lost 9 bases and J lost 10 bases. Per germline, CDR1 LNHDA and CDR2 SQIVND (reference sequence). This CDR3 is CASRTGGAWGSPLHF. The CDR3 coding sequence is TGTGCCAGCCGGACAGGGGGCGCATGGGGCTCACCCCTCCACTTT.

Note on this clone: The junction does not match germline at one end; this may be a read error. The rearrangement links TRBV7-9 to TRBJ2-4, with 7 bases that match TRBD1. Germline V gene sequence: CDR1 SEHNR, CDR2 FQNEAQ (reference sequence). The CDR3 totals 9 residues. CDR3 protein: CASSPGTDF. CDR3 DNA: TGTGCCAGCAGCCCTGGGACAGACTTC.

This clone came up once. This sequence joins TRBV27 and TRBJ1-1, with D perhaps TRBD1 (5 bases). The V end lost 1 base, the J end lost 2 bases, and 8 bases lay between the germline ends. The CDR3 consists of 14 residues. The germline V gene has CDR1 MNHEY and CDR2 SMNVEV (reference sequence). The CDR3 here is CASSLLGTNTEAFF. The CDR3 DNA reads as TGTGCCAGCAGTTTATTAGGGACTAACACTGAAGCTTTCTTT.

The chain uses TRBV5-4 and TRBJ2-2; 10 bases agree with TRBD2. Germline trimming cut 4 bases from V and 1 base from J; bases unmatched to any gene: 7. CDR3 size: 17 residues. Germline V CDR1 and CDR2: SGHNT, YYREEE (reference sequence). The CDR3 reads CASSKGGLAVNTGELFF. In DNA form, the CDR3 reads TGTGCCAGCAGCAAGGGAGGACTAGCGGTGAACACCGGGGAGCTGTTTTTT.

J is TRBJ1-5 and V is TRBV28; TRBD1 aligns across 10 bases. There are 14 residues in the CDR3. The germline gives CDR1 MDHEN, CDR2 SYDVKM. The V and J ends lost 6 bases and 4 bases, in that order; junction bases with no gene match: 3. This CDR3 is CASSQGQGNQPQHF. The CDR3 DNA reads as TGTGCCAGCAGCCAGGGACAGGGGAATCAGCCCCAGCATTTT.

V is TRBV19 and J is TRBJ1-1; TRBD1 matches 9 bases. Unmatched junction bases numbered 9, after V lost 3 bases and J lost 7 bases. The CDR3 contains 15 residues. Germline V gene sequence: CDR1 LNHDA, CDR2 SQIVND (reference sequence). The CDR3 DNA is TGTGCCAGTAGTATTGCAGCCCCGGACAGGGGTGAAGCTTTCTTT. This gives the protein CASSIAAPDRGEAFF. The variable domain in full, with the rest retrieved from reference TRBV19 and TRBJ1-1, is DGGITQSPKYLFRKEGQNVTLSCEQNLNHDAMYWYRQDPGQGLRLIYYSQIVNDFQKGDIAEGYSVSREKKESFPLTVTSAQKNPTAFYLCASSIAAPDRGEAFFGQGTRLTVV.

J is TRBJ2-7 and V is TRBV6-5; a weak D match, TRBD2 (6 bases). Germline CDR1 MNHEY, CDR2 SVGAGI. This CDR3 region has 15 residues. V lost 0 bases to trimming and J lost 0 bases, with 9 bases between them. The CDR3 DNA reads TGTGCCAGCAGTTACTCTCGGGAGAGCTCCTACGAGCAGTACTTC. It specifies CASSYSRESSYEQYF.

The V gene is TRBV9, the J gene TRBJ1-2; tentative D call: TRBD1 (6 bases). CDR1 is SGDLS, CDR2 YYNGEE, per germline. V lost 2 bases and J 2 bases, leaving 16 bases between the germline ends. The CDR3 runs to 16 residues. Here the CDR3 DNA reads TGTGCCAGCAGCGTTCATCCCGCAGGGGACAACTATGGCTACACCTTC. Amino acid sequence: CASSVHPAGDNYGYTF.

This sequence joins TRBV19 and TRBJ2-1, with D perhaps TRBD2 (6 bases). Trimming took 4 bases from V and 8 from J, leaving 12 bases between them. The CDR3 loop spans 13 amino acids. Germline CDR1 reads LNHDA; CDR2 reads SQIVND (reference sequence). The CDR3 is CASSRRGRDEQFF. The CDR3 coding sequence is TGTGCCAGTAGTAGGCGGGGTAGGGATGAGCAGTTCTTC.

The rearrangement links TRBV19 to TRBJ1-5; TRBD1 matches 11 bases. CDR3 length: 14 amino acids. Germline V lookup: CDR1 LNHDA, CDR2 SQIVND (reference sequence). With V trimmed by 10 bases and J by 6 bases, 8 bases remained unmatched. CDR3: CATHRDRGGQPQHF. The CDR3 nucleotides are TGTGCCACACACCGGGACAGGGGGGGTCAGCCCCAGCATTTT.

This chain links TRBV7-9 with TRBJ1-5; 10 nucleotides align to TRBD1. The CDR3 runs 14 residues. With 3 bases clipped from V and 6 bases from J, the junction kept 2 bases outside the gene matches. Germline loops: CDR1 SEHNR, CDR2 FQNEAQ (reference sequence). This chain's CDR3 is CASSLGTGAQPQHF. CDR3 sequence (DNA): TGTGCCAGCAGCTTGGGGACAGGGGCTCAGCCCCAGCATTTT.

The chain employs TRBV11-2 and TRBJ1-1; D is unresolved. CDR1 SGHAT and CDR2 FQNNGV come from the germline V gene. V was pared by 1 base and J by 2 bases, with 11 bases between. This CDR3 has 15 residues. The CDR3 DNA reads TGTGCCAGCAGCTTAGTCTCCGGAGGTAACACTGAAGCTTTCTTT. This sequence encodes CASSLVSGGNTEAFF.

V and J are TRBV19 and TRBJ1-1, with unresolved D. Germline V gives CDR1 LNHDA, CDR2 SQIVND (reference sequence). The CDR3 covers 13 residues. Trimming removed 4 bases at V and 4 bases at J, with 10 bases between. CDR3 DNA: TGTGCCAGTAGTAGCATATGGAGCACTGAAGCTTTCTTT. Residues: CASSSIWSTEAFF.

This clone appeared a few times. The V and J genes are TRBV10-3 and TRBJ2-1; D is undetermined. V was cut by 3 bases and J by 3 bases, with 9 bases left in between. The length of the CDR3 is 14 residues. Germline V CDR1 and CDR2: ENHRY, SYGVKD. For the CDR3, the DNA is TGTGCCATCAGTGAAGAGGATGACTACAATGAGCAGTTCTTC. Protein sequence: CAISEEDDYNEQFF.

The chain recombines TRBV5-6 with TRBJ1-3, with 10 nucleotides matching TRBD1. CDR1 and CDR2 from the germline V gene are SGHDT and YYEEEE. V shed 4 bases and J 7 bases; nucleotides not matched to a gene: 14. The CDR3 runs 17 residues. The CDR3 sequence: CASSPTTGGSGGNTIYF. The CDR3 DNA reads TGTGCCAGCAGCCCGACGACAGGGGGCTCCGGTGGGAACACCATATATTTT.

The chain employs TRBV30 and TRBJ2-7, with 8 bases lining up with TRBD1. The germline gives CDR1 GTSNPN, CDR2 SVGIG (reference sequence). J lost 0 bases, V lost 2 bases, and 3 bases had no gene match. This CDR3 region has 14 residues. CDR3 sequence reads: CAWSYGQGSYEQYF. The CDR3 region has the DNA TGTGCCTGGAGTTATGGACAGGGCTCCTACGAGCAGTACTTC.

V gene TRBV28 combines with J gene TRBJ2-7, with TRBD1 identical over 7 bases. Germline V lookup: CDR1 MDHEN, CDR2 SYDVKM. With V trimmed by 1 base and J by 3 bases, 6 bases remained unmatched. This CDR3 spans 15 amino acids. CDR3 residues: CASSLSGTVIYEQYF. The DNA for the CDR3 is TGTGCCAGCAGTTTATCCGGGACAGTAATCTACGAGCAGTACTTC.